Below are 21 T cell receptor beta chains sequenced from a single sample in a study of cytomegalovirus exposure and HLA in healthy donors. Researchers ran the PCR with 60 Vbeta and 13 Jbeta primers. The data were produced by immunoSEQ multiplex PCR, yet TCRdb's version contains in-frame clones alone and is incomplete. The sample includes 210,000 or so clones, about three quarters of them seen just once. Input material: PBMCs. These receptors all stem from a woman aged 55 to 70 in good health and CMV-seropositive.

Written as DNA, the CDR3 is TGCGCCAGCAGCCTACAGGCAGCTGACACTGAAGCTTTCTTT. This translates into CASSLQAADTEAFF. J is TRBJ1-1 and V is TRBV5-1; tentative D call: TRBD1 (5 bases). The length of the CDR3 is 14 residues. CDR1 is SGHRS, CDR2 YFSETQ, per germline. The V end lost 4 bases, the J end lost 3 bases, and 13 bases lay between the germline ends.

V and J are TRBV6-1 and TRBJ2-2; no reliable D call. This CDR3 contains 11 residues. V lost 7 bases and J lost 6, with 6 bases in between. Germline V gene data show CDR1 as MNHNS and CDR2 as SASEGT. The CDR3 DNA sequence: TGTGCCAGCATCGGTCCCGGGGAGCTGTTTTTT. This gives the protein CASIGPGELFF.

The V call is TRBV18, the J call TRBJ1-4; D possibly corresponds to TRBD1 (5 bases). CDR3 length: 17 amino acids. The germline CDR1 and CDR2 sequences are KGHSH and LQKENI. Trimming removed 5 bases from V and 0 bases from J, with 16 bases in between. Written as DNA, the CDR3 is TGTGCCAGCTCAGGTCGTGGGGCGTATGCAACTAATGAAAAACTGTTTTTT. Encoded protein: CASSGRGAYATNEKLFF.

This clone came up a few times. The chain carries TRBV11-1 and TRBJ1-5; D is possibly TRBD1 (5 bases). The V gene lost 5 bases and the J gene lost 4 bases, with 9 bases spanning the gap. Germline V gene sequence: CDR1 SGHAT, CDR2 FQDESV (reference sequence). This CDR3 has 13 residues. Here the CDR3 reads CASSPGGNQPQHF. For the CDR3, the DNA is TGTGCCAGCAGCCCCGGGGGAAATCAGCCCCAGCATTTT.

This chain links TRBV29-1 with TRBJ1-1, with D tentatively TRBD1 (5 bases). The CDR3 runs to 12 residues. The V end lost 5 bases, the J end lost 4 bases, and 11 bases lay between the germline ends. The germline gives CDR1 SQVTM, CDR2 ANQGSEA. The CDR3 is CSVSRQITEAFF. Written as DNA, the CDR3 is TGCAGCGTTTCACGACAGATCACTGAAGCTTTCTTT.

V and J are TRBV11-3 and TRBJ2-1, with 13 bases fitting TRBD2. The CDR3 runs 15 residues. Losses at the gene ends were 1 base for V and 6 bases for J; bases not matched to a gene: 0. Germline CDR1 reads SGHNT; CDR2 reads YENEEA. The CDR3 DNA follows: TGTGCCAGCAGCTTAGGACTAGCGGGAGGCAATGAGCAGTTCTTC. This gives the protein CASSLGLAGGNEQFF.

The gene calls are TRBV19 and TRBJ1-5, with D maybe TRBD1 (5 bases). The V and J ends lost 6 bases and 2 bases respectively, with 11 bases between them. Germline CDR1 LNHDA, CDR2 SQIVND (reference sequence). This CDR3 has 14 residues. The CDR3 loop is CASSGAGGNQPQHF. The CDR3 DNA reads TGTGCCAGTAGCGGGGCGGGAGGCAATCAGCCCCAGCATTTT.

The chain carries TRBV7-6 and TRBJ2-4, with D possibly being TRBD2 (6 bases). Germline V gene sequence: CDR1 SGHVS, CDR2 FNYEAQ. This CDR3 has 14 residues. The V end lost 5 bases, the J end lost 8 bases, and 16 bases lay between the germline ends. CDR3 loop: CASSPLGREDIQYF. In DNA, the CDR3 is TGTGCCAGCAGCCCTCTAGGTAGGGAGGACATTCAGTACTTC.

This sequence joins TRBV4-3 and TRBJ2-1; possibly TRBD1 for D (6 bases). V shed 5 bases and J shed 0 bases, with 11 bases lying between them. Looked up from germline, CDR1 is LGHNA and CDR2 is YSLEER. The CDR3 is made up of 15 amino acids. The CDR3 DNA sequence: TGCGCCAGCAGCAGCGACAGGAGCTCCTACAATGAGCAGTTCTTC. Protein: CASSSDRSSYNEQFF.

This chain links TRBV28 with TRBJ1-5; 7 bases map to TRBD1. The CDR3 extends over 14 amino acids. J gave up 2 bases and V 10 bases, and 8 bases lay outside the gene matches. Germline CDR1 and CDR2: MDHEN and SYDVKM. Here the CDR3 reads CATNRGSGNQPQHF. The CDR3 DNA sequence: TGTGCCACAAACAGGGGATCGGGCAATCAGCCCCAGCATTTT.

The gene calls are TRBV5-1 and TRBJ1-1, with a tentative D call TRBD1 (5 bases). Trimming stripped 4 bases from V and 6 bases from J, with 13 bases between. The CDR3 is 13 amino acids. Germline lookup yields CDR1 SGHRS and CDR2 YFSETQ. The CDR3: CASSIQTGAEAFF. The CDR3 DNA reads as TGCGCCAGCAGCATACAAACGGGGGCTGAAGCTTTCTTT.

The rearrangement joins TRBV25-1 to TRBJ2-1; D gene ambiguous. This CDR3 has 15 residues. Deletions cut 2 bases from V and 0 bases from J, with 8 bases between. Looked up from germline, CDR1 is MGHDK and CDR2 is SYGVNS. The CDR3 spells CASSEAPLSYNEQFF. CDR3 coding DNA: TGTGCCAGCAGTGAAGCGCCCCTCTCCTACAATGAGCAGTTCTTC.

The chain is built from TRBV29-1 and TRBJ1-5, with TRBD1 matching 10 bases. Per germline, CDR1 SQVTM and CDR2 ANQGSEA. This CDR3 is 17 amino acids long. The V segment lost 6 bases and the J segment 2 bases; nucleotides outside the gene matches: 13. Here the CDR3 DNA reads TGCAGCGTGTTTACCGGGACAGGGGATAGAGGCAATCAGCCCCAGCATTTT. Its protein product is CSVFTGTGDRGNQPQHF.

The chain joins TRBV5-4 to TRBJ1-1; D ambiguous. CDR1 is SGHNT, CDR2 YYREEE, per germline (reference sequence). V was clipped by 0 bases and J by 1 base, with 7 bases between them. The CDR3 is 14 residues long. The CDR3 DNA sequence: TGTGCCAGCAGCTTGGCGGCAGGGAACACTGAAGCTTTCTTT. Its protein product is CASSLAAGNTEAFF.

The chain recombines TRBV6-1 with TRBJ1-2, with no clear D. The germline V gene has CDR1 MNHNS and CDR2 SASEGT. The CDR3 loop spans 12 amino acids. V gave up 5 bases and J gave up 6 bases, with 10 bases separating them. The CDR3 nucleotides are TGTGCCAGCAGTCTTCAACTTAATGGCTACACCTTC. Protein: CASSLQLNGYTF.

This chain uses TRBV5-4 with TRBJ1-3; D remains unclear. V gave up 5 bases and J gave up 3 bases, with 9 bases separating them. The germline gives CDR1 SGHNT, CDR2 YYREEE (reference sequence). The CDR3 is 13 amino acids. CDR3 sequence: CASSSPRGNTIYF. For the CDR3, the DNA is TGTGCCAGCAGTAGCCCCCGTGGAAACACCATATATTTT.

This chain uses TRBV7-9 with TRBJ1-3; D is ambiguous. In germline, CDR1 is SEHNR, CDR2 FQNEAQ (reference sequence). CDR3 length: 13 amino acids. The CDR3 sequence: CAGRGLSGNTIYF. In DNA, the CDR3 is TGTGCTGGGCGCGGACTCTCTGGAAACACCATATATTTT.

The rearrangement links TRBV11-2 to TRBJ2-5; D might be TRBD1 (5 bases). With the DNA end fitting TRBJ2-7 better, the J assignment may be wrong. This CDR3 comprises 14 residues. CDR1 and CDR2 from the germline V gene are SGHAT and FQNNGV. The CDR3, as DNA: TGTGCCAGCAGCTTAGACGTCAGGGACTACGAGCAGTACTTC. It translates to CASSLDVRDYEQYF.

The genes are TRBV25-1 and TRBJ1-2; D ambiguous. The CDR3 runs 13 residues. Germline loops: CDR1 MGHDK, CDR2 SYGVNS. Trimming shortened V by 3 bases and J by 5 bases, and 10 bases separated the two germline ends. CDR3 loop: CASSERALYGYTF. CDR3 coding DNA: TGTGCCAGCAGTGAGAGGGCACTGTATGGCTACACCTTC.

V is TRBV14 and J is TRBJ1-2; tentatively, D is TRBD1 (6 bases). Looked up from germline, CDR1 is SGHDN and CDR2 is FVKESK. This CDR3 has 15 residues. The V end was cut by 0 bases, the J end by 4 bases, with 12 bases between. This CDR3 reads CASSQDLRRGYGYTF. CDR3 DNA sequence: TGTGCCAGCAGCCAAGATCTCCGCAGGGGCTATGGCTACACCTTC.

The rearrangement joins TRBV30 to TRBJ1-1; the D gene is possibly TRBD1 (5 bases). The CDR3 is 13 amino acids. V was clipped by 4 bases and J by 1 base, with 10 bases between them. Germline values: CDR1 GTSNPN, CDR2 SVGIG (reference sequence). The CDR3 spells CAWIIGGNTEAFF. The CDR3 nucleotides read TGTGCCTGGATCATCGGGGGGAACACTGAAGCTTTCTTT.